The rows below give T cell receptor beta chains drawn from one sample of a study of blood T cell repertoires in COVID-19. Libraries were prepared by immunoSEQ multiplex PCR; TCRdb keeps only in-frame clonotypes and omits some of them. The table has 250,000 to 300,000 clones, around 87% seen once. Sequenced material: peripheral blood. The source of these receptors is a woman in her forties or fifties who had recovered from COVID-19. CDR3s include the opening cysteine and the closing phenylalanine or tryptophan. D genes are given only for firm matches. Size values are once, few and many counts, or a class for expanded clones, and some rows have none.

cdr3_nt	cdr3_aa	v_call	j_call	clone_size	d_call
TGTGCCATCAGTGAGTCCGGGGACAGCTACACCTTC	CAISESGDSYTF	TRBV10-3	TRBJ1-2	few	-
TGTGCCTGGTGGGAGGCCGGTGGGGAGCAGTACTTC	CAWWEAGGEQYF	TRBV30	TRBJ2-7	once	-
TGTGCCAGCAGCTTATCATCTAGCGGGGCTTACAATGAGCAGTTCTTC	CASSLSSSGAYNEQFF	TRBV7-2	TRBJ2-1	-	TRBD2
TGTGCCAGCAGCCCCTATCGGGGGAACAATGAGCAGTTCTTC	CASSPYRGNNEQFF	TRBV6-5	TRBJ2-1	-	-
TGTGCCACCAGTGGCCTCCGGGACAGCCCTTACAATGAGCAGTTCTTC	CATSGLRDSPYNEQFF	TRBV24-1	TRBJ2-1	-	TRBD1
TGCGCCAGCAGCTTGGCAGCGGGGGTTATGTACGAGCAGTACTTC	CASSLAAGVMYEQYF	TRBV5-1	TRBJ2-7	-	TRBD2
TGTGCCAGCTCCCCCTCCCGGGACAGGGTGGCGGTTGGCACAGATACGCAGTATTTT	CASSPSRDRVAVGTDTQYF	TRBV18	TRBJ2-3	-	TRBD1
TGTACCAGCAGCCCCGGACAGGGGGCTGGCTACACCTTC	CTSSPGQGAGYTF	TRBV25-1	TRBJ1-2	-	TRBD1
TGTGCCTGGAGTGTAAGCCCCTACGAGCAGTACTTC	CAWSVSPYEQYF	TRBV30	TRBJ2-7	-	-
TGTGCCAGCAGCCCAAGAGGGAGAGCCATGTACAATGAGCAGTTCTTC	CASSPRGRAMYNEQFF	TRBV7-3	TRBJ2-1	-	-
TGTGCCAGCTCTCCCGGGACTAGTCTAGAGACCCAGTACTTC	CASSPGTSLETQYF	TRBV19	TRBJ2-5	few	TRBD2
TGCGCCAGCAGCCAAGAAACAGTCTCAGATACGCAGTATTTT	CASSQETVSDTQYF	TRBV4-1	TRBJ2-3	once	-
TGTGCCAGTAGTATTACGGCCGGGAAGTCCTACGAGCAGTACTTC	CASSITAGKSYEQYF	TRBV19	TRBJ2-7	once	-
TGTGCCAGCAACGGGGTTGGAGACTATGGCTACACCTTC	CASNGVGDYGYTF	TRBV6-5	TRBJ1-2	-	-
TGTGCCAGCAGCTTAGTTGCCGGCAGGGCTTCTGAAGCTTTCTTT	CASSLVAGRASEAFF	TRBV11-2	TRBJ1-1	-	-
TGTGCCAGCAGCTTAGCAGCACTAGCGGGAGGGGAGACCCAGTACTTC	CASSLAALAGGETQYF	TRBV7-2	TRBJ2-5	-	TRBD2
TGTGCCAGCAGCTACAGGTCTGGAGTCTCCGAAGCTTTCTTT	CASSYRSGVSEAFF	TRBV7-2	TRBJ1-1	few	-
TGTGCCTGGAGTCTTAGGGGCACTAACTATGGCTACACCTTC	CAWSLRGTNYGYTF	TRBV30	TRBJ1-2	-	-
TGTGCCAGCAGTTCGGCAGGGTATGGCTACACCTTC	CASSSAGYGYTF	TRBV6-2/TRBV6-3	TRBJ1-2	-	-
TGTGCCATCCGGGGGGACAGGGTAGGGGATGAGCAGTTCTTC	CAIRGDRVGDEQFF	TRBV28	TRBJ2-1	-	TRBD1
TGTGCCAGCAGTTCAGACCCCCGGGTCTACGAGCAGTACTTC	CASSSDPRVYEQYF	TRBV5-5	TRBJ2-7	-	-
TGTGCCAGTAAACCCGAGCACTGGAGGGACTACAATGAGCAGTTCTTC	CASKPEHWRDYNEQFF	TRBV19	TRBJ2-1	-	-